The present T cell receptor beta chain was sequenced within a study of PD-1 blockade in classical Hodgkin lymphoma. Notes on the study in general: The diversity seen at baseline in complete responders resembled that of newly diagnosed patients. Healthy donors were reported to have higher baseline TCR diversity than newly diagnosed patients.

Repertoires were generated with immunoSEQ multiplex PCR, while TCRdb's copy carries only in-frame clones and drops some. Of fewer than 30,000 clones listed, 70% to 90% are singletons. The CDR3 extends over 13 amino acids. The germline CDR1 and CDR2 sequences are WNHNN and SYGVQD (reference sequence). V was pared by 4 bases and J by 5 bases, with 10 bases between. All trial patients relapsed after autologous stem cell transplantation. Each best response was a complete response, a partial response or progressive disease. To note about this clone: Its antigen is as yet unknown.

This sequence originates from a human donor with classical Hodgkin lymphoma. This specimen consisted of peripheral blood mononuclear cells (PBMCs), obtained before the second cycle of nivolumab. The chain links TRBV10-1 to TRBJ2-3; D call uncertain. This CDR3 is CASSVTFLDTQYF. In nucleotides, the CDR3 is TGCGCCAGCAGTGTGACATTTTTAGATACGCAGTATTTT.